Following are 3 T cell receptor beta chains from one sample sequenced in a study of shared clonotypes between healthy human individuals. Repertoires were generated with immunoSEQ multiplex PCR, while TCRdb's copy carries only in-frame clones and drops some. The data contain about 1 million clones, 75% of them singletons. Sequenced sample: memory CD4+ T cells sorted from blood. Subset reported: CD45RA-negative fraction. The receptors come from a man between 18 and 29 years old in good health.

This chain joins TRBV5-6 and TRBJ2-1; the D gene is possibly TRBD1 (6 bases). Germline V gives CDR1 SGHDT, CDR2 YYEEEE. V gave up 0 bases and J gave up 6 bases, with 16 bases separating them. This CDR3 has 16 amino acids. The CDR3 DNA is TGTGCCAGCAGCTTGGGTGGGCAGGGGTTCGGCAATGAGCAGTTCTTC. This gives the protein CASSLGGQGFGNEQFF.

The V gene is TRBV5-1, the J gene TRBJ1-2; TRBD1 is a possible D gene (6 bases). Germline CDR1 reads SGHRS; CDR2 reads YFSETQ. The CDR3 is 15 residues long. Trimming took 0 bases from V and 2 from J, leaving 11 bases between them. This CDR3 is CASSLEGGANYGYTF. CDR3 DNA sequence: TGCGCCAGCAGCTTGGAAGGGGGGGCGAACTATGGCTACACCTTC.

CDR3 sequence: CASSLLGREKLFF. The CDR3 nucleotides are TGTGCCAGCAGCTTATTAGGCCGGGAAAAACTGTTTTTT. The genes are TRBV7-9 and TRBJ1-4; the D is unclear. This CDR3 spans 13 amino acids. V lost 2 bases and J lost 8, with 9 bases in between. Germline CDR1 SEHNR, CDR2 FQNEAQ (reference sequence).